This is a list of T cell receptor beta chains from one sample in a study of T cells in Graves' hyperthyroidism and ophthalmopathy. From the multiplex PCR reads, TCRdb called clonotypes with MiXCR, one entry per CDR3 protein. Of 600,000 to 700,000 distinct CDR3 sequences in the sample, roughly 14% were seen once. Sample: blood. The receptors here all came from a woman between 40 and 50 years old with Graves' ophthalmopathy. Each CDR3 is given with its conserved first and last residue. The order of the fields is J gene, D gene, V gene, clone size, CDR3 DNA, CDR3 protein. The D gene is left open where the match is weak. A row's size may be missing; if present it is once, few, many or a size class.

TRBJ1-1,-,TRBV19,-,TGTGCCAGTAGTGGGACCCGTGGTTCTGAAGCTTTCTTT,CASSGTRGSEAFF
TRBJ2-7,TRBD1,TRBV20-1,-,TGCAGTGCAGGGGCGCGACAGGGTTTCTACGAGCAGTACTTC,CSAGARQGFYEQYF
TRBJ1-2,-,TRBV6-4,many,TGTGCCAGCAGACTCGTACAGGGTTATTCGGAGGACTATGGCTACACCTTC,CASRLVQGYSEDYGYTF
TRBJ1-5,TRBD1,TRBV24-1,-,TGTGCCACCAGGGCTGGTAGGACAGGTAGCAATCAGCCCCAGCATTTT,CATRAGRTGSNQPQHF
TRBJ2-2,TRBD1,TRBV11-2,many,TGTGCCAGCAGCTTAGTAAGGGACAGCGACACCGGGGAGCTGTTTTTT,CASSLVRDSDTGELFF
TRBJ2-5,TRBD2,TRBV2,many,TGTGCCAGCAGGCCAGCGGGAGTATGGGGCCAGTACTTC,CASRPAGVWGQYF
TRBJ1-5,-,TRBV24-1,many,TGTGCCACCAGTGATTCGTCCGATCAGCCCCAGCATTTT,CATSDSSDQPQHF
TRBJ1-2,-,TRBV4-2,-,TGTGCCAACAGCCAAGATGTCCCAGGGGTAACTGTTAACTATGGCTACACCTTC,CANSQDVPGVTVNYGYTF
TRBJ1-2,TRBD1,TRBV29-1,many,TGCAGCAGGTGGGACAGCGCGTATGGCTACACCTTC,CSRWDSAYGYTF
TRBJ1-1,-,TRBV2,few,TGTGCCAGGAAACACGGGACCTTCCCAAGGGCTTTCTTT,CARKHGTFPRAFF
TRBJ1-2,-,TRBV19,few,TGTGCCAGTAGTATTGGGGGATCAGGCACCTATGGCTACACCTTC,CASSIGGSGTYGYTF
TRBJ2-7,-,TRBV7-9,many,TGTGCCAGCACCCTTGGGAGGGGGGGATCCTACGAGCAGTACTTC,CASTLGRGGSYEQYF
TRBJ2-7,-,TRBV6-5,many,TGTGCCAGCAGTTACTCTTGGACAGAGACCTACGAGCAGTACTTC,CASSYSWTETYEQYF
TRBJ2-7,TRBD2,TRBV12-5,many,TGTGCTAGTGGGCCCGGGCTAGCGGGAGGCTACGAGCAGTACTTC,CASGPGLAGGYEQYF
TRBJ2-7,TRBD1,TRBV20-1,many,TGCAGTGCCGACACCGGGACAGGGAACTACGAGCAGTACTTC,CSADTGTGNYEQYF
TRBJ2-7,TRBD1,TRBV11-2,once,TGTGCCAGCAGGGTGAAGGCCGGGACAGGGGGTTTCAACGAGCAGTACTTC,CASRVKAGTGGFNEQYF
TRBJ1-1,-,TRBV5-1,few,TGCGCCAGCAGCTTGAGCGGCAGGGGATTGGATGAAGCTTTCTTT,CASSLSGRGLDEAFF
TRBJ2-7,TRBD2,TRBV20-1,few,TGCAGTGCTAGAGATCAGAGACTAGCGGGAGCCCCGGAGCAGTACTTC,CSARDQRLAGAPEQYF
TRBJ1-5,-,TRBV15,-,TGTGCCACCAGCAGAGAGACAAGCAATCAGCCCCAGCATTTT,CATSRETSNQPQHF
TRBJ1-2,-,TRBV11-2,many,TGTGCCAGCAGCGTAAGGGTCCAGGGTCTAAGTGTGGACTATGGCTACACCTTC,CASSVRVQGLSVDYGYTF
TRBJ2-7,TRBD2,TRBV28,many,TGTGCCAGCAGTTCCGCGCGGACTAGCGGGGGGTGGGTCTACGAGCAGTACTTC,CASSSARTSGGWVYEQYF
TRBJ2-5,-,TRBV5-1,-,TGCGCCAGCAGCTCCCGACAGTCCCAAGAGACCCAGTACTTC,CASSSRQSQETQYF
TRBJ2-7,TRBD1,TRBV27,few,TGTGCCAGCAGTTTATCCGGACAGGGTATTTACGAGCAGTACTTC,CASSLSGQGIYEQYF
TRBJ2-3,TRBD2,TRBV9,few,TGTGCCAGCAGCGTAGGGGGTAGCGGGACCATGGTCCACACAGATACGCAGTATTTT,CASSVGGSGTMVHTDTQYF
TRBJ2-7,TRBD2,TRBV27,few,TGTGCCAGCGGGCTCGGTGGCGGGAGCTCCTACGAGCAGTACTTC,CASGLGGGSSYEQYF
TRBJ1-5,-,TRBV28,many,TGTGCAAGTTATAATGGGGGGGATGGGTATCAGCCCCAGCATTTT,CASYNGGDGYQPQHF
TRBJ1-2,-,TRBV28,many,TGTGCCAGCACCATCTCGGGGCTGAACTATGGCTACACCTTC,CASTISGLNYGYTF
TRBJ2-5,-,TRBV12-3/TRBV12-4,many,TGTGCCAGCACCCTTAGGACGGGACTAGAGACCCAGTACTTC,CASTLRTGLETQYF
TRBJ1-1,TRBD1,TRBV7-6,few,TGTGCCAGCGGCTTAGCGGCGACAGGGGGTGTGGACACTGAAGCTTTCTTT,CASGLAATGGVDTEAFF
TRBJ2-7,-,TRBV28,-,TGTGCCAGCAGCCCCCCGGCGGGGAAAGACGAGCAGTACTTC,CASSPPAGKDEQYF
TRBJ1-1,-,TRBV6-1,many,TGTGCCAGCAGTGAATGGACACAGAGCCCCGAAGCTTTCTTT,CASSEWTQSPEAFF
TRBJ2-1,-,TRBV6-2/TRBV6-3,many,TGTGCCAGCAGTTACCCGGTTTGGCCCAATGAGCAGTTCTTC,CASSYPVWPNEQFF
TRBJ2-5,TRBD2,TRBV3-1,-,TGTGCCAGCACCATCAAGCGGGGGCTCCAAGAGACCCAGTACTTC,CASTIKRGLQETQYF
TRBJ2-7,-,TRBV11-3,-,TGTGCCAGCAGCTTAAATAGGGGTTCGGACGAGCAGTACTTC,CASSLNRGSDEQYF
TRBJ2-7,TRBD2,TRBV19,few,TGTGCCAGTAAGCCGGGACTAGACTCCTACGAGCAGTACTTC,CASKPGLDSYEQYF
TRBJ2-5,TRBD2,TRBV6-2/TRBV6-3,many,TGTGCCAGCAGCTACGGAGGGGCTAGCGGGAGTGGGGAGACCCAGTACTTC,CASSYGGASGSGETQYF
TRBJ2-7,-,TRBV4-2,many,TGTGCCAGCAGCCAAGGATCCCCGGGTGCGTCGCAGTACTTC,CASSQGSPGASQYF
TRBJ2-3,-,TRBV11-3,few,TGTGCCAGCAGCTTAGATTCAGCCACAGATACGCAGTATTTT,CASSLDSATDTQYF
TRBJ1-5,-,TRBV12-3/TRBV12-4,many,TGTGCCAGCAGGACGGGTGTGATCCAGCCCCAGCATTTT,CASRTGVIQPQHF
TRBJ2-7,TRBD2,TRBV28,many,TGTGCCAGCAGAAAAACTAGCGAAAGCTCCTACGAGCAGTACTTC,CASRKTSESSYEQYF
TRBJ1-2,TRBD1,TRBV6-2/TRBV6-3,many,TGTGCCAGCAGAACAGGGGTGGGCTATGGCTACACCTTC,CASRTGVGYGYTF
TRBJ2-2,TRBD1,TRBV6-4,many,TGTGCCAGCAGTGACCGGACAGGGGGCACCGGGGAGCTGTTTTTT,CASSDRTGGTGELFF
TRBJ1-1,-,TRBV10-3,-,TGTGCCATCAGAAGACAGAGGGAGAACACTGAAGCTTTCTTT,CAIRRQRENTEAFF
TRBJ1-4,TRBD1,TRBV7-8,-,TGTGCCAGCAGCAAGACAGGGTTCGGGGAAAAACTGTTTTTT,CASSKTGFGEKLFF
TRBJ1-1,TRBD1,TRBV19,many,TGTGCCAGTAGGGCTCGGGGACAGTACACTGAAGCTTTCTTT,CASRARGQYTEAFF
TRBJ1-3,-,TRBV28,-,TGTGCCAGCAGTAGGCCAGAGACTGGAAACACCATATATTTT,CASSRPETGNTIYF
TRBJ1-1,TRBD1,TRBV5-5,few,TGTGCCAGCAGCTCCTGGACAGGCGGGAACACTGAAGCTTTCTTT,CASSSWTGGNTEAFF
TRBJ2-2,TRBD2,TRBV6-1,many,TGTGCCAGCAGTGGACTAGCGGGAGCCGGGGAGCTGTTTTTT,CASSGLAGAGELFF
TRBJ2-7,TRBD2,TRBV11-2,many,TGTGCCAGCAGCGCCTCTTTGACTAGCGGGGAGCAGTACTTC,CASSASLTSGEQYF
TRBJ1-5,-,TRBV15,many,TGTGCCACCAGCAGAGGGAGGGGGGCTGATCAGCCCCAGCATTTT,CATSRGRGADQPQHF
TRBJ1-5,-,TRBV6-4,many,TGTGCCAGCAGTGTCTCCGCAGGGGACGGTCAGCCCCAGCATTTT,CASSVSAGDGQPQHF
TRBJ1-4,-,TRBV7-9,many,TGTGCCTTAGGGCGGGCTAATGAAAAACTGTTTTTT,CALGRANEKLFF
TRBJ2-2,-,TRBV12-3/TRBV12-4,many,TGTGCCAGCAGTTTTCATCCCAGTAGGAACACCGGGGAGCTGTTTTTT,CASSFHPSRNTGELFF
TRBJ1-5,-,TRBV20-1,-,TGCAGTGCTAGAGTCCAGATGTTTCAGGCCCAGCATTTT,CSARVQMFQAQHF
TRBJ1-2,-,TRBV12-3/TRBV12-4,many,TGTGCCAGCAGTTTGTCAGGGTTGGATGGCTACACCTTC,CASSLSGLDGYTF
TRBJ2-7,TRBD1,TRBV20-1,many,TGCAGTGCTAGATATACAGGGGGCAACGACGAGCAGTACTTC,CSARYTGGNDEQYF
TRBJ2-7,TRBD2,TRBV11-1,many,TGTGCCAGCAGCCCCGGACTAGCGGGAGGGCTGGGGTACGAGCAGTACTTC,CASSPGLAGGLGYEQYF
TRBJ1-1,-,TRBV20-1,many,TGCAGTGCTGGAAGGTCGGCGAACACTGAAACTTTCTTT,CSAGRSANTETFF
TRBJ2-6,TRBD1,TRBV6-2/TRBV6-3,many,TGTGTCACCCGGCCCCTTTGGGACAGGCCTTCTGGGGCCAACGTCCTGACTTTC,CVTRPLWDRPSGANVLTF